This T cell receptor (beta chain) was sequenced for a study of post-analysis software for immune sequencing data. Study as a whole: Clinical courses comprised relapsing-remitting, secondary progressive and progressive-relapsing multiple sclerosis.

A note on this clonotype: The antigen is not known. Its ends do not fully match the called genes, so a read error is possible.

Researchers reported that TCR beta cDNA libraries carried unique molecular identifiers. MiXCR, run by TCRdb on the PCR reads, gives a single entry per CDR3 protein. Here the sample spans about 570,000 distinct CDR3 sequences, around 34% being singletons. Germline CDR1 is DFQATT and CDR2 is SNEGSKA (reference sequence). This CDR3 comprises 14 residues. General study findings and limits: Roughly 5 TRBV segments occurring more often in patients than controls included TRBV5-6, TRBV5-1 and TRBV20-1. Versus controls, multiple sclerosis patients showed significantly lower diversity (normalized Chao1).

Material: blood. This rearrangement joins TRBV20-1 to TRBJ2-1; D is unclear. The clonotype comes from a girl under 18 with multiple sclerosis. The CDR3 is CSAPGVEGPDERFF. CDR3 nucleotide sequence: TGCAGTGCTCCCGGTGTGGAAGGCCCCGATGAGCGGTTCTTC.